This T cell receptor beta chain was retrieved from a study of regulatory T cells in long-lasting Graves disease. Regarding the study as a whole: There was favoring of TRBV28, TRBJ1-2 and TRBJ2-5 in persistent disease.

There are 14 residues in the CDR3. V shed 3 bases and J shed 5 bases, with 13 bases lying between them. Germline V gene lookup returns CDR1 KGHSH and CDR2 LQKENI. Comments on this clonotype: Its antigen is still unknown.

Indicated time point: persistent/refractory GD, antithyroid drugs over 5 years with positive TRAb. The TCR library was made from RNA extracted from PBMCs. iRepertoire HTBI primers and Arm-PCR of CDR3 regions built TCR beta libraries. MiXCR was run by TCRdb on the multiplex PCR reads, yielding one entry per CDR3 protein. The sample lists approximately 400,000 distinct CDR3 sequences; around 24% were seen once. The chain couples TRBV18 to TRBJ1-1; D is perhaps TRBD1 (5 bases). Source: peripheral blood mononuclear cells (PBMCs), taken when the disease was refractory, from a patient treated with antithyroid drugs. The clonotype was recovered from a female donor with Graves disease. CDR3 sequence: CASSPEPGRTEAFF. CDR3 DNA sequence: TGTGCCAGCTCACCTGAGCCAGGGAGGACTGAAGCTTTCTTT.